This is a list of T cell receptor beta chains from one sample in a study of blood T cell repertoires in COVID-19. This table comes from immunoSEQ multiplex PCR, and its TCRdb copy is limited to in-frame clones, with some not included. Of a few hundred thousand clones in the sample, 65% to 90% were seen once. The sequencing sample was made of PBMCs or T cells enriched from blood (not recorded which). The receptors come from a woman between 35 and 50 years old with acute COVID-19. The CDR3 runs from the conserved cysteine through the conserved F or W. Each record gives: V gene, J gene, clone size, D gene, CDR3 protein, CDR3 DNA. A D gene is named only where the DNA matches it firmly. A clone size is listed for some rows: how often the clone was seen (once, few, many), or a class if it is expanded.

TRBV14	TRBJ2-3	.	.	CASSQGGFRTDTQYF	TGTGCCAGCAGCCAAGGCGGTTTCCGCACAGATACGCAGTATTTT
TRBV4-1	TRBJ2-1	.	TRBD2	CASSQGLAGGPGDNEQFF	TGCGCCAGCAGCCAAGGGCTAGCGGGAGGGCCTGGGGACAATGAGCAGTTCTTC
TRBV6-2/TRBV6-3	TRBJ1-2	.	TRBD1	CASSYSEETGYRGYTF	TGTGCCAGCAGTTACTCCGAGGAGACAGGGTACCGCGGCTACACCTTC
TRBV5-8	TRBJ1-3	.	TRBD1	CASSWGQEPSGNTIYF	TGTGCCAGCAGCTGGGGACAGGAACCCTCTGGAAACACCATATATTTT
TRBV3-1/TRBV3-2	TRBJ1-5	.	.	CASSQGTDYSNQPQHF	TGTGCCAGCAGCCAAGGGACAGATTATAGCAATCAGCCCCAGCATTTT
TRBV5-1	TRBJ2-1	.	TRBD2	CASSPGTSVVNEQFF	TGCGCCAGCAGCCCCGGGACTAGCGTAGTCAATGAGCAGTTCTTC
TRBV6-2/TRBV6-3	TRBJ2-2	.	TRBD2	CASSYRGLESGELFF	TGTGCCAGCAGTTACAGGGGACTAGAATCCGGGGAGCTGTTTTTT
TRBV7-9	TRBJ1-1	.	.	CASSLQGPNTEAFF	TGTGCCAGCAGCCTCCAGGGCCCCAACACTGAAGCTTTCTTT
TRBV6-5	TRBJ1-2	once	TRBD1	CASSYGQGRLYTF	TGTGCCAGCAGTTATGGACAGGGGCGGCTCTACACCTTC
TRBV2	TRBJ1-4	.	.	CASSGTRNEKLFF	TGTGCCAGCAGCGGGACAAGGAATGAAAAACTGTTTTTT
TRBV6-5	TRBJ2-3	.	TRBD1	CASRGQATDTQYF	TGTGCCAGCAGAGGACAGGCCACAGATACGCAGTATTTT
TRBV10-3	TRBJ2-3	once	.	CAISGADISTDTQYF	TGTGCCATCAGTGGAGCGGATATATCCACAGATACGCAGTATTTT
TRBV6-5	TRBJ1-2	.	.	CASSWSSSGGNYGYTF	TGTGCCAGCAGTTGGTCTAGTTCTGGCGGGAACTATGGCTACACCTTC
TRBV7-2	TRBJ1-5	.	TRBD1	CASSSTGGNQPQHF	TGTGCCAGCAGCTCAACAGGGGGGAATCAGCCCCAGCATTTT
TRBV4-1	TRBJ2-1	.	TRBD2	CASSEVDMGLAGGNEQFF	TGCGCCAGCAGCGAGGTTGACATGGGACTAGCGGGAGGCAATGAGCAGTTCTTC
TRBV5-4	TRBJ1-1	.	.	CASSPQSGHLNTEAFF	TGTGCCAGCAGCCCGCAATCAGGACACCTGAACACTGAAGCTTTCTTT
TRBV5-4	TRBJ1-5	.	.	CASSLTGGLRNQPQHF	TGTGCCAGCAGCTTGACGGGGGGCCTCCGCAATCAGCCCCAGCATTTT
TRBV18	TRBJ1-2	.	.	CASSPLGRDNGYTF	TGTGCCAGCTCACCACTGGGGAGGGATAACGGCTACACCTTC
TRBV11-2	TRBJ2-7	.	TRBD1	CASSIRWTGLYEQYF	TGTGCCAGCAGCATCCGGTGGACAGGGCTCTACGAGCAGTACTTC
TRBV18	TRBJ2-7	.	.	CASSPVDYEQYF	TGTGCCAGCTCACCCGTAGACTACGAGCAGTACTTC
TRBV3-1/TRBV3-2	TRBJ1-1	.	TRBD1	CASSQPTGAGTEAFF	TGTGCCAGCAGCCAACCTACAGGGGCGGGAACTGAAGCTTTCTTT
TRBV27	TRBJ2-5	.	TRBD1	CASSPGQFSKETQYF	TGTGCCAGCAGTCCGGGACAGTTCAGCAAAGAGACCCAGTACTTC
TRBV19	TRBJ1-4	once	.	CASSILKMLGEKLFF	TGTGCCAGTAGTATACTGAAAATGCTCGGTGAAAAACTGTTTTTT
TRBV29-1	TRBJ2-7	.	TRBD2	CSVEGPMLTSGRSHEQYF	TGCAGCGTTGAAGGACCGATGCTGACTAGCGGGAGAAGCCACGAGCAGTACTTC
TRBV5-4	TRBJ2-7	.	.	CASSLGTSPYEQYF	TGTGCCAGCAGCTTGGGGACAAGTCCCTACGAGCAGTACTTC
TRBV7-9	TRBJ1-5	.	.	CASSLARVGNQPQHF	TGTGCCAGCAGCTTAGCACGAGTCGGGAATCAGCCCCAGCATTTT
TRBV7-6	TRBJ1-4	.	.	CASSFLGFGNNEKLFF	TGTGCCAGCAGCTTCTTAGGGTTCGGGAATAATGAAAAACTGTTTTTT
TRBV18	TRBJ2-6	.	.	CASSLSESANVLTF	TGTGCCAGCTCACTGAGCGAGTCGGCCAACGTCCTGACTTTC
TRBV6-5	TRBJ1-5	once	.	CASSYRGGNQPQHF	TGTGCCAGCAGTTACAGGGGGGGTAATCAGCCCCAGCATTTT